The next 15 T cell receptor beta chains were all read from a single sample in a study of cytomegalovirus exposure and HLA in healthy donors. The PCR ran on 60 Vbeta and 13 Jbeta primers. TCRdb keeps only in-frame clones here, not all; method: immunoSEQ multiplex PCR. The table for this sample gives approximately 140,000 clones. Sequenced material: PBMCs. Receptor source: a woman aged 45-65 years in good health and CMV-seronegative.

The chain links TRBV4-1 to TRBJ1-5, with D tentatively TRBD1 (6 bases). The germline V gene has CDR1 MGHRA and CDR2 YSYEKL. The CDR3 extends over 17 amino acids. The V end lost 0 bases, the J end lost 0 bases, and 12 bases lay between the germline ends. CDR3 region: CASSQDNGGASNQPQHF. For the CDR3, the DNA is TGCGCCAGCAGCCAAGATAACGGGGGGGCTAGCAATCAGCCCCAGCATTTT.

The rearrangement joins TRBV6-1 to TRBJ2-3, with a weak D call TRBD1 (6 bases). The ends were cut back, 4 bases at V and 0 bases at J, with 8 bases in the middle. The CDR3 length is 14 residues. Germline values: CDR1 MNHNS, CDR2 SASEGT. The CDR3 spells CASSVQGSTDTQYF. The CDR3 nucleotides read TGTGCCAGCAGTGTTCAGGGGAGCACAGATACGCAGTATTTT.

The CDR3 coding sequence is TGTGCCAGCAGCTTGACCCGGACAGCCAGCACAGATACGCAGTATTTT. Translating it yields CASSLTRTASTDTQYF. This rearrangement joins TRBV5-6 to TRBJ2-3; a possible D gene is TRBD1 (6 bases). With 1 base removed from V and 0 bases from J, the gap between germline ends came to 12 bases. The CDR3 is 16 residues long. The germline gives CDR1 SGHDT, CDR2 YYEEEE.

The chain uses TRBV19 and TRBJ2-6, with D unclear. The CDR3 is made up of 12 amino acids. V gave up 5 bases and J gave up 5 bases, with 4 bases separating them. Germline lookup yields CDR1 LNHDA and CDR2 SQIVND (reference sequence). CDR3 bases: TGTGCCAGTAGTTTTAGGGCCAACGTCCTGACTTTC. Amino acids: CASSFRANVLTF.

The gene calls are TRBV27 and TRBJ2-7; D not resolved. The CDR3 runs to 11 residues. The germline V gene has CDR1 MNHEY and CDR2 SMNVEV (reference sequence). The V and J ends lost 5 bases and 6 bases respectively, with 8 bases between them. The CDR3 sequence: CASSDFSEQYF. CDR3 nucleotides: TGTGCCAGCAGTGACTTCAGCGAGCAGTACTTC.

This chain joins TRBV5-3 and TRBJ2-3, with 8 bases aligning to TRBD2. TRBV5-3 counts as an open reading frame of uncertain function. The CDR3 runs to 15 residues. With V trimmed by 4 bases and J by 6 bases, 10 bases remained unmatched. The CDR3 DNA reads TGTGCCAGAAGCCGACTATCGGGAGGGCCGGATACGCAGTATTTT. Its translation: CARSRLSGGPDTQYF.

A note on this clone: Different DNA sequences within this sample yield the same CDR3. The chain links TRBV4-2 to TRBJ2-3, with D tentatively TRBD2 (5 bases). CDR1 and CDR2 (germline): LGHNA, YNFKEQ. The CDR3 is 16 amino acids. The V gene lost 0 bases and the J gene lost 1 base, with 11 bases spanning the gap. CDR3 protein: CASSQELASRTDTQYF. Written as DNA, the CDR3 is TGTGCCAGCAGCCAAGAATTGGCTAGCCGCACAGATACGCAGTATTTT.

The chain has TRBV30 and TRBJ1-1, with TRBD1 as a possible D gene (6 bases). The CDR3 has 11 residues. V was clipped by 4 bases and J by 6 bases, with 9 bases between them. The germline gives CDR1 GTSNPN, CDR2 SVGIG (reference sequence). CDR3 bases: TGTGCCTGGAACTCAGGGGCTGAAGCTTTCTTT. It specifies CAWNSGAEAFF.

This sequence joins TRBV30 and TRBJ2-5, with 14 bases that match TRBD2. The CDR3 extends over 14 amino acids. With V trimmed by 4 bases and J by 7 bases, 5 bases remained unmatched. Germline V gene lookup returns CDR1 GTSNPN and CDR2 SVGIG (reference sequence). CDR3 protein: CAWTPGLAGGTQYF. The DNA of the CDR3 is TGTGCCTGGACCCCCGGACTAGCGGGAGGGACCCAGTACTTC.

This sequence joins TRBV7-6 and TRBJ1-3, with D unclear. Germline lookup yields CDR1 SGHVS and CDR2 FNYEAQ. The CDR3 sequence is 17 residues long. The ends were cut back, 3 bases at V and 0 bases at J, with 15 bases in the middle. The CDR3 DNA reads TGTGCCAGCAGCTTGCAGTCTCCCTTAATCTCTGGAAACACCATATATTTT. Its protein is CASSLQSPLISGNTIYF.

The V and J genes are TRBV4-1 and TRBJ2-7; 7 bases are shared with TRBD1. Germline assignment: CDR1 MGHRA and CDR2 YSYEKL. Germline trimming cut 4 bases from V and 3 bases from J; bases unmatched to any gene: 12. The CDR3 covers 16 residues. CDR3 coding DNA: TGCGCCAGCAGCCCGAAGGTCCAGGGGGTCCTCTACGAGCAGTACTTC. It specifies CASSPKVQGVLYEQYF.

The V gene is TRBV5-6, the J gene TRBJ2-2; 10 bases match TRBD1. CDR1 is SGHDT, CDR2 YYEEEE, per germline. This CDR3 has 17 amino acids. The junction had 9 bases not matched to a gene; V was cut back by 4 bases and J by 3 bases. In nucleotides, the CDR3 is TGTGCCAGCAGCACCCTCCCGACAGGGGGCGACACCGGGGAGCTGTTTTTT. It codes for CASSTLPTGGDTGELFF.

V and J are TRBV5-6 and TRBJ2-2; possible D gene TRBD1, 6 bases. This CDR3 region has 16 residues. V shed 6 bases and J shed 2 bases, with 17 bases lying between them. Germline V gene data show CDR1 as SGHDT and CDR2 as YYEEEE. Here the CDR3 reads CASTPLAGDNTGELFF. The CDR3 nucleotides are TGTGCCAGCACTCCGTTAGCAGGGGACAACACCGGGGAGCTGTTTTTT.

The rearrangement uses TRBV7-9 and TRBJ1-2; TRBD1 matches at 8 bases. Germline V CDR1 and CDR2: SEHNR, FQNEAQ (reference sequence). The CDR3 runs to 15 residues. V dropped 5 bases and J dropped 3; count of bases not matched to a gene: 8. The CDR3 DNA follows: TGTGCCAGCAGCGCCGGACAGGGTTTGGACTATGGCTACACCTTC. Translating it yields CASSAGQGLDYGYTF.

The rearrangement links TRBV7-2 to TRBJ2-5; D is possibly TRBD2 (5 bases). Germline CDR1 SGHTA, CDR2 FQGNSA. V lost 1 base and J lost 5, with 11 bases in between. The CDR3 covers 14 residues. The CDR3 spells CASSLGTRGETQYF. DNA for the CDR3: TGTGCCAGCAGCTTAGGAACGAGAGGGGAGACCCAGTACTTC.